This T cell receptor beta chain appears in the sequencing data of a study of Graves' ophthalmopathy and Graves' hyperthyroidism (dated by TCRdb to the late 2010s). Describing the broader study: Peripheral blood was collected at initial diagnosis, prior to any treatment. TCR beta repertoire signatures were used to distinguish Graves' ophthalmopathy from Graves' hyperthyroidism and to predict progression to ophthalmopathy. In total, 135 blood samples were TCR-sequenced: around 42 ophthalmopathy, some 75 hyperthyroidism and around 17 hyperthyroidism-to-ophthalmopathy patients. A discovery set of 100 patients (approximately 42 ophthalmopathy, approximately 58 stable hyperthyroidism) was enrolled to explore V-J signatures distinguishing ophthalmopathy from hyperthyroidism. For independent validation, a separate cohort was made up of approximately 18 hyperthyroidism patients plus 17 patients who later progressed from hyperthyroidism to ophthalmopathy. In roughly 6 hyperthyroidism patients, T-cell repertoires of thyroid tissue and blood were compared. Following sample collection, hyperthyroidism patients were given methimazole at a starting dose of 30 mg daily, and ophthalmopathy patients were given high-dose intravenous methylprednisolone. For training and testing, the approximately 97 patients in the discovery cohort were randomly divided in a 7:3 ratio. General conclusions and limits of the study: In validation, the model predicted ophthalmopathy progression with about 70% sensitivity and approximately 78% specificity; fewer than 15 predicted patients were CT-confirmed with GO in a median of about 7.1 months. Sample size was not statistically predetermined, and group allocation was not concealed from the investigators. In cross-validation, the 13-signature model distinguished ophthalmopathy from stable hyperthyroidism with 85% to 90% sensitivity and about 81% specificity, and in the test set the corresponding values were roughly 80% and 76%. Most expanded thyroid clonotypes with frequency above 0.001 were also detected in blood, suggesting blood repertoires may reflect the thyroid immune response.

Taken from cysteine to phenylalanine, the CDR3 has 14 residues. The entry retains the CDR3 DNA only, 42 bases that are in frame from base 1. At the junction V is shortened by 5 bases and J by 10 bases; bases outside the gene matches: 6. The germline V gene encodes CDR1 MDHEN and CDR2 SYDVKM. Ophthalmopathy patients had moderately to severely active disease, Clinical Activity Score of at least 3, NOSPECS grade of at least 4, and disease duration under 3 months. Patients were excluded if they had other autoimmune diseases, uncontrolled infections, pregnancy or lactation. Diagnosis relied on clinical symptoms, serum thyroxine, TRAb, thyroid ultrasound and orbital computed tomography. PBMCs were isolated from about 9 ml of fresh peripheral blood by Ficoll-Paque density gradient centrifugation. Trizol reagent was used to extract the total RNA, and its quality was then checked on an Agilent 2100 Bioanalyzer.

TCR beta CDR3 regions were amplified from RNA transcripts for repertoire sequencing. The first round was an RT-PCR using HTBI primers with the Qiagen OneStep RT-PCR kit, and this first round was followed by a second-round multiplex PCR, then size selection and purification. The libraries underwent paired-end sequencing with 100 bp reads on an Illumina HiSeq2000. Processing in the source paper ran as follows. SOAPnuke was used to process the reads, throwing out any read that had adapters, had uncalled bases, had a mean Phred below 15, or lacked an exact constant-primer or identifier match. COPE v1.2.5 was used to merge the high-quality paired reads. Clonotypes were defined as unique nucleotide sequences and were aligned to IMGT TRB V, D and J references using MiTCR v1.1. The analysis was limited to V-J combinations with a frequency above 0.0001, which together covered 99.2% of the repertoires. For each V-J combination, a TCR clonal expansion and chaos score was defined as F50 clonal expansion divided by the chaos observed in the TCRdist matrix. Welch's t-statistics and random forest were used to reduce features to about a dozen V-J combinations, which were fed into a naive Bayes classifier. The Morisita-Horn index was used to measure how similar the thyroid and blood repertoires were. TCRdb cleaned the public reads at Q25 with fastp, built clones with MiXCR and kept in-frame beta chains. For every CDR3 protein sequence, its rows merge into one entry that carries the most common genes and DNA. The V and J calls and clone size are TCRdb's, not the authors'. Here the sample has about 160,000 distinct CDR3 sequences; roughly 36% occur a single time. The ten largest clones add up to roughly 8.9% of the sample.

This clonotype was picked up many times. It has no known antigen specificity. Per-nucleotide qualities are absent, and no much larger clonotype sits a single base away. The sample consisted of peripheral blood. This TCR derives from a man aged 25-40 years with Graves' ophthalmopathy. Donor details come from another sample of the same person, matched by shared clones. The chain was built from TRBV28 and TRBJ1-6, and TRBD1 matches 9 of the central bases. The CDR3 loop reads CASSETGGRSPLHF. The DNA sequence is TGTGCCAGCAGTGAAACAGGGGGCAGGTCACCCCTCCACTTT.